The present T cell receptor beta chain was sequenced within a study of TIL therapy for anti-PD-1-resistant metastatic lung cancer. Across the study: Tumors had a median PD-L1 proportion score of 4.5% to 7%.

Regarding time point: pre-treatment sample, taken before nivolumab and TIL therapy. Most excised metastases sampled were pleural nodules or supraclavicular lymph nodes. Patients then received nivolumab; progressors got lymphodepletion, TIL and IL-2. The libraries were made with immunoSEQ v3. Produced via immunoSEQ multiplex PCR; TCRdb's table is partial and in-frame only. The sample lists roughly 92,000 clones; about three fifths were seen once. The CDR3 loop spans 14 amino acids. Germline assignment: CDR1 LGHDT and CDR2 YNNKEL (reference sequence). Losses at the gene ends were 1 base for V and 6 bases for J; bases not matched to a gene: 3.

V usage is TRBV3-1 (or the pseudogene TRBV3-2) and J usage is TRBJ2-7; 10 bases fit TRBD1. This clonotype was obtained from a person aged 25-85 years with non-small cell lung cancer. The sample consisted of tumor tissue, taken at baseline. Here the CDR3 DNA reads TGTGCCAGCAGCCAAGTTGGGACAGGGGTCGAGCAGTACTTC. Translated, it gives CASSQVGTGVEQYF.